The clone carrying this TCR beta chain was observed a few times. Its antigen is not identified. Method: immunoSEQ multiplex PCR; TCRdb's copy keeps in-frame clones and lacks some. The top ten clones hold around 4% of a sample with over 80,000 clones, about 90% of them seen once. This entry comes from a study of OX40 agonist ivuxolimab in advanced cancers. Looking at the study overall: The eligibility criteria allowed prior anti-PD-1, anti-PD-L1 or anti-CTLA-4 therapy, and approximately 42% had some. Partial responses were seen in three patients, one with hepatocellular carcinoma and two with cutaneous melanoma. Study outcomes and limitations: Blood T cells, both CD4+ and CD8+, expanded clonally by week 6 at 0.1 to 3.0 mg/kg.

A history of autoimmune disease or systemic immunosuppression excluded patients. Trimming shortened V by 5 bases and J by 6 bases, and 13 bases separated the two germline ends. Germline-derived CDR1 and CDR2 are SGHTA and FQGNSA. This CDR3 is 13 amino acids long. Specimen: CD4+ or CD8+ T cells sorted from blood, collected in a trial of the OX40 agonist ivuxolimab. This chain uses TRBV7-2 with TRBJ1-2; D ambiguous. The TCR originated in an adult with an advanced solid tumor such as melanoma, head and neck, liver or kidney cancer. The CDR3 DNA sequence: TGTGCCAGCAGCATTGGGCTGCTGGATGGCTACACCTTC. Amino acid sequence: CASSIGLLDGYTF.